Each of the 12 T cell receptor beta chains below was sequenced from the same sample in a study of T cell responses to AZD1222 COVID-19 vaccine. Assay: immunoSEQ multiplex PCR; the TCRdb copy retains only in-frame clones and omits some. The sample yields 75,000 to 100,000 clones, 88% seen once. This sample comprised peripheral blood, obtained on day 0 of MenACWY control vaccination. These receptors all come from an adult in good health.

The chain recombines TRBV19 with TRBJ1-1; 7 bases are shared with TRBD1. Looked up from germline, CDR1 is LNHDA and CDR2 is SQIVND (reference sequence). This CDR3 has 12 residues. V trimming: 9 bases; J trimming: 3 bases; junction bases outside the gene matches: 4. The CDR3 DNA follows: TGTGCCAGCACTCAGGGGGACACTGAAGCTTTCTTT. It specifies CASTQGDTEAFF. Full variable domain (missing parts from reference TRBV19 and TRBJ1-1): DGGITQSPKYLFRKEGQNVTLSCEQNLNHDAMYWYRQDPGQGLRLIYYSQIVNDFQKGDIAEGYSVSREKKESFPLTVTSAQKNPTAFYLCASTQGDTEAFFGQGTRLTVV.

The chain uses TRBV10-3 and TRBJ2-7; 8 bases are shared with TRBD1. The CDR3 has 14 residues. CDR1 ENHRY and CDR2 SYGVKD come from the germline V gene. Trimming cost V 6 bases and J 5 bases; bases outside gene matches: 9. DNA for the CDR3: TGTGCCATCAGGAGACAGGGGTTGGATCACGAGCAGTACTTC. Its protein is CAIRRQGLDHEQYF.

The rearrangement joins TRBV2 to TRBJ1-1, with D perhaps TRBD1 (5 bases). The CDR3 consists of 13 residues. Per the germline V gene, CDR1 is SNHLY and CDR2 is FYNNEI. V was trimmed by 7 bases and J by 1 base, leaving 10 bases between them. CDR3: CASKTESNTEAFF. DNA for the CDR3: TGTGCCAGCAAGACAGAATCGAACACTGAAGCTTTCTTT.

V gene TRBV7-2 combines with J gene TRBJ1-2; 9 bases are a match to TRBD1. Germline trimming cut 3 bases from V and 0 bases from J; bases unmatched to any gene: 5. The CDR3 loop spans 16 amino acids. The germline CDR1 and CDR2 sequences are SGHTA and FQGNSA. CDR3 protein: CASSFTTGGSNYGYTF. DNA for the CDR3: TGTGCCAGCAGCTTTACGACAGGGGGTTCTAACTATGGCTACACCTTC. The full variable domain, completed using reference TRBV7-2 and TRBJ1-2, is GAGVSQSPSNKVTEKGKDVELRCDPISGHTALYWYRQSLGQGLEFLIYFQGNSAPDKSGLPSDRFSAERTGGSVSTLTIQRTQQEDSAVYLCASSFTTGGSNYGYTFGSGTRLTVV.

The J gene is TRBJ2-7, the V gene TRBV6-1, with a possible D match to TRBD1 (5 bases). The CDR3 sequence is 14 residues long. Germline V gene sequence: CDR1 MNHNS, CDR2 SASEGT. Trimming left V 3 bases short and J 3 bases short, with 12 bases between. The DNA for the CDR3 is TGTGCCAGCAGTGATGCAGGGAAAAACTACGAGCAGTACTTC. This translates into CASSDAGKNYEQYF.

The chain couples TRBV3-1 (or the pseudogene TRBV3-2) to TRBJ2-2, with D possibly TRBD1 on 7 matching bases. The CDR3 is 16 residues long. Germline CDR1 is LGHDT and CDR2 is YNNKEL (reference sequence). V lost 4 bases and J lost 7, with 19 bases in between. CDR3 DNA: TGTGCCAGCAGCCGGAGGGGAGGAGGGGGCAACGGGGAGCTGTTTTTT. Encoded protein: CASSRRGGGGNGELFF.

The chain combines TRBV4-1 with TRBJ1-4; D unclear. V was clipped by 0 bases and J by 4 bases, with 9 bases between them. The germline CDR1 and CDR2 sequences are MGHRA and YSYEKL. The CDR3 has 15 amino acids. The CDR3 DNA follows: TGCGCCAGCAGCCAAGATCGCCAGCTTAATGAAAAACTGTTTTTT. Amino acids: CASSQDRQLNEKLFF.

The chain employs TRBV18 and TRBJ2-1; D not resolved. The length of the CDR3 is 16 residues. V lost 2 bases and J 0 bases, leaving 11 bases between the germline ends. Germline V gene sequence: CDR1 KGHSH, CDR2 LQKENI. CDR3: CASSPRPDSSYNEQFF. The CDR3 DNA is TGTGCCAGCTCACCAAGGCCGGATAGCTCCTACAATGAGCAGTTCTTC.

The CDR3 DNA reads as TGTGCCAGCAGCGGGTGGACAGGGGGCGAGGAGACCCAGTACTTC. This codes for CASSGWTGGEETQYF. The rearrangement links TRBV9 to TRBJ2-5; TRBD1 agrees at 11 bases. Germline CDR1 and CDR2: SGDLS and YYNGEE. Trimming removed 3 bases from V and 5 bases from J; junction bases left unmatched: 6. The CDR3 consists of 15 residues.

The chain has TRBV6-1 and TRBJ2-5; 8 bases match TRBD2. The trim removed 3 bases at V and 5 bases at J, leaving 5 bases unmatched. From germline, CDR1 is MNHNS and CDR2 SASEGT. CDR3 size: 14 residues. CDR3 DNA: TGTGCCAGCAGTGAGGGTAGCGGGGCGGAGACCCAGTACTTC. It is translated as CASSEGSGAETQYF.

This CDR3 reads CASSLREQGSNSPLHF. DNA of the CDR3: TGCGCCAGCAGCCTGCGGGAGCAGGGAAGTAATTCACCCCTCCACTTT. The J gene is TRBJ1-6, the V gene TRBV4-1; a possible D gene is TRBD1 (5 bases). This CDR3 has 16 amino acids. Germline lookup yields CDR1 MGHRA and CDR2 YSYEKL. V was shortened by 4 bases and J by 6 bases, with 16 bases between the two germline ends.

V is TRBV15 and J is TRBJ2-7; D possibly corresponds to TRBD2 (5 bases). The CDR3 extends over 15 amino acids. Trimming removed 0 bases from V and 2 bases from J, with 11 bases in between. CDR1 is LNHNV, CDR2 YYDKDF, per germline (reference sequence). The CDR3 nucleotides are TGTGCCACCAGCAGAGATCGGGCAGCGGCCTACGAGCAGTACTTC. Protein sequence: CATSRDRAAAYEQYF.